The clone carrying this T cell receptor beta chain has just one count. Its antigen is not identified. This sample is part of a study of identifying expanded T cells in peripheral blood. Study findings and constraints: Differentially abundant clones: roughly 1.3 between replicates, about 17 at roughly 2 weeks, 19 at four. Across healthy donors, higher total template counts meant significantly greater approximately two-week count variance.

Germline V lookup: CDR1 SQVTM, CDR2 ANQGSEA. This CDR3 has 12 residues. V lost 4 bases to trimming and J lost 4 bases, with 7 bases between them. Healthy donors had no documented immune events, such as infections, while sampled. Method: immunoSEQ multiplex PCR; TCRdb's copy keeps in-frame clones and lacks some. The data show approximately 130,000 clones, with 75% to 90% seen just once and about 8% held by the top ten. The chain carries TRBV29-1 and TRBJ1-4, with TRBD1 as a possible D gene (5 bases). The receptor was isolated from a person aged 18 to 70 in good health. The specimen was blood. This chain's CDR3 is CSVGQNNEKLFF. CDR3 in DNA: TGCAGCGTTGGACAGAATAATGAAAAACTGTTTTTT. Full variable domain (missing parts from reference TRBV29-1 and TRBJ1-4): SAVISQKPSRDICQRGTSLTIQCQVDSQVTMMFWYRQQPGQSLTLIATANQGSEATYESGFVIDKFPISRPNLTFSTLTVSNMSPEDSSIYLCSVGQNNEKLFFGSGTQLSVL.